This TCR beta chain was sequenced in a study of blood T cell repertoires in COVID-19. The overall study: Both acute and convalescent COVID-19 samples were obtained from the United States, Italy and Spain. PBMCs, B-cell-depleted T cells, or T cells provided the cDNA or gDNA that made up the material.

Germline values: CDR1 SGHTA, CDR2 FQGNSA. V was pared by 5 bases and J by 8 bases, with 12 bases of the junction left unmatched. This CDR3 spans 15 amino acids. Per the original methods: The assay estimated nucleated cells by amplifying reference gene primers. TCRdb's table, derived via immunoSEQ multiplex PCR, lists solely in-frame clones and lacks some. From that table come the V and J calls and clone size; the DNA was used to work out D and trimming. The sample contains roughly 250,000 clones, around 80% of which appear only once. J is TRBJ1-2 and V is TRBV7-2; 9 bases align to TRBD1. The TCR was taken from a man aged 40-49 years with active or convalescent COVID-19. The material sequenced was peripheral blood. CDR3 residues: CASSPDRTGVGGYTF. The DNA of the CDR3 is TGTGCCAGCAGCCCCGACCGGACAGGGGTTGGAGGCTACACCTTC. Full variable domain (missing parts from reference TRBV7-2 and TRBJ1-2): GAGVSQSPSNKVTEKGKDVELRCDPISGHTALYWYRQSLGQGLEFLIYFQGNSAPDKSGLPSDRFSAERTGGSVSTLTIQRTQQEDSAVYLCASSPDRTGVGGYTFGSGTRLTVV.